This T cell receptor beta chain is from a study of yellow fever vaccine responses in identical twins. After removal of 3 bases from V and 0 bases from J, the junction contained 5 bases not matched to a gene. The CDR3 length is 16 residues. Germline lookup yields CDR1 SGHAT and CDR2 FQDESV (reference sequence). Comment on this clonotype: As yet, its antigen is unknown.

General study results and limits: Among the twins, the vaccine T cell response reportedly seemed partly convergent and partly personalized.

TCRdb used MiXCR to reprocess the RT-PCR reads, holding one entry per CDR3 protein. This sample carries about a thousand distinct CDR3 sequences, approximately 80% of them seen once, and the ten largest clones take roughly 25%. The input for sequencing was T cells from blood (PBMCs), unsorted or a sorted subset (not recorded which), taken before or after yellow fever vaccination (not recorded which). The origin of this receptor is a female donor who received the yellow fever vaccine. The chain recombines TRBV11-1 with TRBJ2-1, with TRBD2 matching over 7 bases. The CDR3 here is CASSLYGGSSYNEQFF. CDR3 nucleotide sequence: TGTGCCAGCAGCTTGTACGGGGGGAGCTCCTACAATGAGCAGTTCTTC.